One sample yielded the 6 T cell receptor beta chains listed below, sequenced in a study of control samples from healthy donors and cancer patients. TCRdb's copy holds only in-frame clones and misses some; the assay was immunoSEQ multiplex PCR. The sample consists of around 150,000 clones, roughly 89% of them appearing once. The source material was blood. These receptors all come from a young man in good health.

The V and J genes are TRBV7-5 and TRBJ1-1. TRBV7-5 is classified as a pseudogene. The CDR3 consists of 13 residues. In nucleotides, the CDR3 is TGTGCCAGAAGCTTTCCACTAGGGGTTGAAGCTTTCTTT. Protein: CARSFPLGVEAFF.

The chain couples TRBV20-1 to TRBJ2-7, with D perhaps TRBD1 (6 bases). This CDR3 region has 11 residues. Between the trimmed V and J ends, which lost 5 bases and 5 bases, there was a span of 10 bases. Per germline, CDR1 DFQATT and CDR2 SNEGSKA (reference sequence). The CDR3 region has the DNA TGCAGTGCTTTACAGGGCAACGAGCAGTACTTC. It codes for CSALQGNEQYF.

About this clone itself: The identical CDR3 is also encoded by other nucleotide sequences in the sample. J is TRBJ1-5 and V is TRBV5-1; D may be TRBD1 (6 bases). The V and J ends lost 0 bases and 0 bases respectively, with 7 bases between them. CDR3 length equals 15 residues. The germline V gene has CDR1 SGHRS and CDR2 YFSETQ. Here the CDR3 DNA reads TGCGCCAGCAGCTTGGAGGGGGTTAGCAATCAGCCCCAGCATTTT. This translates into CASSLEGVSNQPQHF.

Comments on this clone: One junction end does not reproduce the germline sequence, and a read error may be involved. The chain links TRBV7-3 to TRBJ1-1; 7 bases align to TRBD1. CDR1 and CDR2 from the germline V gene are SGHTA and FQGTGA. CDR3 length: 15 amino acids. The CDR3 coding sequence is TGTGCCAGCAGCTTAACCAATAATGGGGTGCGGGACAGAATTTTT. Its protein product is CASSLTNNGVRDRIF.

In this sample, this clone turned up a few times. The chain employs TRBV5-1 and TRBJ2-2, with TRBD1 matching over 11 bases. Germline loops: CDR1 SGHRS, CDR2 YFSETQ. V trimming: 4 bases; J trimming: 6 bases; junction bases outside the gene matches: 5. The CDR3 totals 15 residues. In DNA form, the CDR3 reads TGCGCCAGCAGCGCCTGGGACAGGGGGGCCGGGGAGCTGTTTTTT. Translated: CASSAWDRGAGELFF.

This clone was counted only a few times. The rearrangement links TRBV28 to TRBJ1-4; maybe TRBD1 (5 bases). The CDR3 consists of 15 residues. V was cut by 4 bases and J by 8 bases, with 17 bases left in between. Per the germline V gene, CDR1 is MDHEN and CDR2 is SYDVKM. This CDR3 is CASSSPGTGGEKLFF. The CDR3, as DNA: TGTGCCAGCAGTTCACCCGGGACGGGAGGCGAAAAACTGTTTTTT.